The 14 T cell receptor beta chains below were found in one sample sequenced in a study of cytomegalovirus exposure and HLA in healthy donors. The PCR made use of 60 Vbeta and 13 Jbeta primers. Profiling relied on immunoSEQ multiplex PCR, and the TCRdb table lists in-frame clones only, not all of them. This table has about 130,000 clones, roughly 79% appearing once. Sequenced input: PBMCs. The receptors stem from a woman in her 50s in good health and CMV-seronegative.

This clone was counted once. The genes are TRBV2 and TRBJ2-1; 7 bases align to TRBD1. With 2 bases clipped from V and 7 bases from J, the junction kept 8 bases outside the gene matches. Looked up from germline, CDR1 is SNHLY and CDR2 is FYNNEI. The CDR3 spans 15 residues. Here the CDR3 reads CASSEIQGIGNEQFF. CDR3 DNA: TGTGCCAGCAGTGAAATACAGGGGATAGGGAATGAGCAGTTCTTC.

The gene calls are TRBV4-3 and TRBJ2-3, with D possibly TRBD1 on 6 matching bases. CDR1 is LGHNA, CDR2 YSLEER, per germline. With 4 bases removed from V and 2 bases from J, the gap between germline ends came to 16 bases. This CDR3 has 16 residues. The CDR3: CASSPFGQGTTDTQYF. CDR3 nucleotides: TGCGCCAGCAGCCCATTCGGGCAGGGGACCACAGATACGCAGTATTTT.

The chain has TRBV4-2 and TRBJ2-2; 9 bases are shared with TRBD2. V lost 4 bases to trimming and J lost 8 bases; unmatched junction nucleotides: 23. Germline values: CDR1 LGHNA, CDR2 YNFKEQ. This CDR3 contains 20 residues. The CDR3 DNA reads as TGTGCCAGCAGCCGGGGAAGTGTCGGGACTAGCTCAGCTCGGTTAGGGGAGCTGTTTTTT. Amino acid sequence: CASSRGSVGTSSARLGELFF.

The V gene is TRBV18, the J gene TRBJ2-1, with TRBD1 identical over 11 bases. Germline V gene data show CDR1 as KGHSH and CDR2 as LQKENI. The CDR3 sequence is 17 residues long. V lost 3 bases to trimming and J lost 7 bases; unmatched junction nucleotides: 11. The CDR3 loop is CASSPYNTGTGGNEQFF. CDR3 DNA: TGTGCCAGCTCACCCTACAACACTGGGACAGGGGGTAATGAGCAGTTCTTC.

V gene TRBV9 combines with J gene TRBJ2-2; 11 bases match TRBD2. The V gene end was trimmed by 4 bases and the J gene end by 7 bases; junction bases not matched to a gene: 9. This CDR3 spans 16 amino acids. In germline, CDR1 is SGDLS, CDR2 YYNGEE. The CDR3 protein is CASSLTSGSFHGELFF. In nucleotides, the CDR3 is TGTGCCAGCAGCCTAACTAGCGGGAGTTTTCACGGGGAGCTGTTTTTT.

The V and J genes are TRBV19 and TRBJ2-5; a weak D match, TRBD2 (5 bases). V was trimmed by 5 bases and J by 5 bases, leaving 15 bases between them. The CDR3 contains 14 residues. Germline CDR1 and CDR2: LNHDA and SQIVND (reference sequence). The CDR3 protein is CASSLPGMGETQYF. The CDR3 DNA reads TGTGCCAGTAGTCTTCCGGGAATGGGGGAGACCCAGTACTTC.

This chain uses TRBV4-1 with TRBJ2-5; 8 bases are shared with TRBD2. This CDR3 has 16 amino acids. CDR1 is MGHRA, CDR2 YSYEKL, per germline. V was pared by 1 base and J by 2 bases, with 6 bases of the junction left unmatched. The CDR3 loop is CASSQGWGLEQETQYF. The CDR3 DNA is TGCGCCAGCAGCCAAGGCTGGGGACTAGAGCAAGAGACCCAGTACTTC.

The CDR3 DNA reads TGTGCCAGCAGCTTAACGACAGGTTCGGCCTACGAGCAGTACGTC. This translates into CASSLTTGSAYEQYV. J is TRBJ2-7 and V is TRBV11-2; the D gene is possibly TRBD1 (6 bases). V was pared by 2 bases and J by 2 bases, with 13 bases between. Looked up from germline, CDR1 is SGHAT and CDR2 is FQNNGV. The CDR3 length is 15 residues.

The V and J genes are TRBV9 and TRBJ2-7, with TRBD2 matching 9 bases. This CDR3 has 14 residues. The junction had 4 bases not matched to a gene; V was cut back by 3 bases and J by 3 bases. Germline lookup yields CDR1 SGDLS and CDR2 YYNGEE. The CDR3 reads CASSEASGVYEQYF. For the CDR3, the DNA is TGTGCCAGCAGCGAAGCTAGCGGGGTCTACGAGCAGTACTTC.

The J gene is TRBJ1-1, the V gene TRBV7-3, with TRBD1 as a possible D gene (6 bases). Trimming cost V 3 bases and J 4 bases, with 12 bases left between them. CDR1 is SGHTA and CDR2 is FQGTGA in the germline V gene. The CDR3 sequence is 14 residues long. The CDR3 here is CASSLGRGSTEAFF. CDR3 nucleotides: TGTGCCAGCAGCTTGGGTAGGGGGAGCACTGAAGCTTTCTTT.

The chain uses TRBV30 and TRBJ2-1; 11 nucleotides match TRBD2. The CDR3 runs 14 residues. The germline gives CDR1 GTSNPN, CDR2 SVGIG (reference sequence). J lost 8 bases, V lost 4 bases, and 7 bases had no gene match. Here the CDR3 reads CAWNKLAGDHEQFF. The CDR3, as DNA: TGTGCCTGGAATAAACTAGCGGGAGATCATGAGCAGTTCTTC.

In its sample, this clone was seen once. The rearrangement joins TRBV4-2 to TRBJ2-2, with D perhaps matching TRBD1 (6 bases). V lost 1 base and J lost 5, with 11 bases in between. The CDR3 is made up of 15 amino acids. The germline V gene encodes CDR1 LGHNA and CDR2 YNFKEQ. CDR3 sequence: CASSQVVRGTGELFF. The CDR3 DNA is TGTGCCAGCAGCCAAGTGGTCAGGGGAACCGGGGAGCTGTTTTTT.

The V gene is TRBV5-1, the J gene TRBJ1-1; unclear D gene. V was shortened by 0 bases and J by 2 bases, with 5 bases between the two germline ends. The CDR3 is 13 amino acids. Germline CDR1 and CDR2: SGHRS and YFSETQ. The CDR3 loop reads CASSLGANTEAFF. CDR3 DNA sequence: TGCGCCAGCAGCTTGGGAGCTAACACTGAAGCTTTCTTT.

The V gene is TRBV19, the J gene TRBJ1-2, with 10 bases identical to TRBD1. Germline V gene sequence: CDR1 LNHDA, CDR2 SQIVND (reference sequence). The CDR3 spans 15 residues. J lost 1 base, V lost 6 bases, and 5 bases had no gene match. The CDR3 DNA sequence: TGTGCCAGTAGACCCCGGGACAGGGGTAACTATGGCTACACCTTC. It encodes CASRPRDRGNYGYTF.